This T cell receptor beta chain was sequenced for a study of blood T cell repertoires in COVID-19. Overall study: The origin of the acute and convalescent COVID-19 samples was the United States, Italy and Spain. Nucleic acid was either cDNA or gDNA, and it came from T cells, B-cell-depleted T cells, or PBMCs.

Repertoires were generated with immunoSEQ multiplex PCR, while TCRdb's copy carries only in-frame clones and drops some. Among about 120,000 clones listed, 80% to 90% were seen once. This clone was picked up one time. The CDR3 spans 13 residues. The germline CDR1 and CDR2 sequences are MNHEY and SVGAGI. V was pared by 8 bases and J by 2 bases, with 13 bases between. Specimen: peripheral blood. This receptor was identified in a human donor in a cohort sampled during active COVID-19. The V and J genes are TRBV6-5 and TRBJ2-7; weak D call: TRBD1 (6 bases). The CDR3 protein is CASGRQATYEQYF. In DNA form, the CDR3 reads TGTGCCAGCGGACGACAGGCCACCTACGAGCAGTACTTC.